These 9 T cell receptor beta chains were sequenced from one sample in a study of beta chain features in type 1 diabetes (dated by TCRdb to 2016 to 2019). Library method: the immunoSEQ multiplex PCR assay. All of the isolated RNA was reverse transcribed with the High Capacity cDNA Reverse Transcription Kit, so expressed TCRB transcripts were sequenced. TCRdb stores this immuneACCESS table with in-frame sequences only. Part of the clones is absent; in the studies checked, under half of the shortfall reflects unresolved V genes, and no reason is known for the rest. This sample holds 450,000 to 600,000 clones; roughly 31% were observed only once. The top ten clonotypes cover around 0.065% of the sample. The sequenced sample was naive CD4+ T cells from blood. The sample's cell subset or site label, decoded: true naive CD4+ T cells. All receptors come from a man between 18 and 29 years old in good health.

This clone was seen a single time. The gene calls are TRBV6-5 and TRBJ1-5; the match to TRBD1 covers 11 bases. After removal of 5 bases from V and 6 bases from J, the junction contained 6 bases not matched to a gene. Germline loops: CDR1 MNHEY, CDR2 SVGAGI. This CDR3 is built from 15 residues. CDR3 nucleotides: TGTGCCAGCAGTCTGGGGACAGGGGGAGGTCAGCCCCAGCATTTT. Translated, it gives CASSLGTGGGQPQHF.

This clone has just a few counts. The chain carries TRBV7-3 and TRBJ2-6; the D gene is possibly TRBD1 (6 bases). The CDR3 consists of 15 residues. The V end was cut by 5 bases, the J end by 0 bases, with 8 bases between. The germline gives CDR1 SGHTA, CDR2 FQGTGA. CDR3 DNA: TGTGCCAGCAGCGCACAGGGCTCTGGGGCCAACGTCCTGACTTTC. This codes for CASSAQGSGANVLTF.

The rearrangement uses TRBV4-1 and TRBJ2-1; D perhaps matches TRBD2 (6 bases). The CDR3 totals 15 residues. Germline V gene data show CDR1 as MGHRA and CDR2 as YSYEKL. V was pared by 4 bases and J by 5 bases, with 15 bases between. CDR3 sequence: CASSPRASVNNEQFF. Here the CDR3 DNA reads TGCGCCAGCAGCCCCCGGGCTAGCGTAAACAATGAGCAGTTCTTC.

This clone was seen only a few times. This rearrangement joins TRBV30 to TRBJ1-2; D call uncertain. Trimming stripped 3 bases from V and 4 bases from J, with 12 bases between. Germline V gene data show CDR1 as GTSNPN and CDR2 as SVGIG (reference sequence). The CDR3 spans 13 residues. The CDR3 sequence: CAWSIVQSYGYTF. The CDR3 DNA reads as TGTGCCTGGAGCATCGTACAGAGCTATGGCTACACCTTC.

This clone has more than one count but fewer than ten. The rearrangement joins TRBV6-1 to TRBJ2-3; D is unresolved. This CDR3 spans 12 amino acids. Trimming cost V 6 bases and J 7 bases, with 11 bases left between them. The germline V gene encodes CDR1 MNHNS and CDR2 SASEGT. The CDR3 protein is CASRAPSNTQYF. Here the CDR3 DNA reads TGTGCCAGCAGAGCACCGTCAAATACGCAGTATTTT.

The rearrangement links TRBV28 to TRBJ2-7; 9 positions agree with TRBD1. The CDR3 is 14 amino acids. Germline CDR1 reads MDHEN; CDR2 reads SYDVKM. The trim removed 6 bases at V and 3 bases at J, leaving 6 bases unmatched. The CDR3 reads CASRSGTGIYEQYF. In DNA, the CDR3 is TGTGCCAGCAGATCCGGGACAGGGATCTACGAGCAGTACTTC.

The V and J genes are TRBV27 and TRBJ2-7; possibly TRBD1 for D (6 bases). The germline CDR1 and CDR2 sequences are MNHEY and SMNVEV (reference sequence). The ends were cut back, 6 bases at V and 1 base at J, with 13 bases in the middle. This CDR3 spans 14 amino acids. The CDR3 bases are TGTGCCAGCAGCCCGGACAGCCGATCCTACGAGCAGTACTTC. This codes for CASSPDSRSYEQYF.

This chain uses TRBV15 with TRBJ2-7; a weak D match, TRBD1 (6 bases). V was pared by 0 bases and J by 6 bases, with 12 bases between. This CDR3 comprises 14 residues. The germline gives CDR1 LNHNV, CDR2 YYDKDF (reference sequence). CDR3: CATSRERGIGEQYF. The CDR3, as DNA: TGTGCCACCAGCAGAGAGAGGGGGATAGGCGAGCAGTACTTC.

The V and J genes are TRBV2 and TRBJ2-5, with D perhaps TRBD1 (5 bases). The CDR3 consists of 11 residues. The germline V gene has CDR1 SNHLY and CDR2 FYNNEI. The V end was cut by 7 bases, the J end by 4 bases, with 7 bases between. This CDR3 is CASKQGETQYF. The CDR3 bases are TGTGCCAGCAAGCAGGGAGAGACCCAGTACTTC.